These 28 T cell receptor beta chains originate from one sample sequenced in a study of vaccination and CD4 T cells after COVID-19. In TCRdb, the PCR reads were re-called with MiXCR into one record per CDR3 protein. The sample yields about 14,000 distinct CDR3 sequences, 69% seen once. The starting material was CD4+ T cells from blood, obtained after SARS-CoV-2 vaccination. These receptors came from a human donor who had recovered from COVID-19.

The chain couples TRBV27 to TRBJ1-6; the D gene is possibly TRBD1 (6 bases). Between the trimmed V and J ends, which lost 9 bases and 0 bases, there was a span of 12 bases. Germline V gene data show CDR1 as MNHEY and CDR2 as SMNVEV (reference sequence). This CDR3 contains 15 residues. CDR3 DNA sequence: TGTGCCAGTCAGGGGACGAGCTCCTATAATTCACCCCTCCACTTT. Its translation: CASQGTSSYNSPLHF.

This clonotype was counted only a few times. This chain uses TRBV7-6 with TRBJ1-6; perhaps TRBD1 as D (6 bases). This CDR3 region has 15 residues. Deletions cut 0 bases from V and 7 bases from J, with 10 bases between. Looked up from germline, CDR1 is SGHVS and CDR2 is FNYEAQ. CDR3 residues: CASSLAGQRNSPLHF. The DNA for the CDR3 is TGTGCCAGCAGCTTAGCCGGACAGAGGAATTCACCCCTCCACTTT. The whole variable domain, filled in from reference TRBV7-6 and TRBJ1-6, reads GAGVSQSPRYKVTKRGQDVALRCDPISGHVSLYWYRQALGQGPEFLTYFNYEAQQDKSGLPNDRFSAERPEGSISTLTIQRTEQRDSAMYRCASSLAGQRNSPLHFGNGTRLTVT.

The rearrangement links TRBV19 to TRBJ1-2, with unresolved D. The CDR3 is 14 residues long. Germline CDR1 LNHDA, CDR2 SQIVND (reference sequence). V lost 3 bases and J lost 8, with 16 bases in between. The CDR3 bases are TGTGCCAGTAGTATGCTGGACCCGAAGGGCGGCTACACCTTC. Translation: CASSMLDPKGGYTF.

J is TRBJ2-7 and V is TRBV7-9; the D gene is possibly TRBD2 (6 bases). The CDR3 runs to 11 residues. V lost 6 bases and J lost 6, with 9 bases in between. Germline assignment: CDR1 SEHNR and CDR2 FQNEAQ (reference sequence). The CDR3 is CASRGGFEQYF. DNA of the CDR3: TGTGCCAGCAGGGGAGGATTCGAGCAGTACTTC.

The rearrangement uses TRBV7-3 and TRBJ2-1; TRBD1 is a possible D gene (5 bases). Trimming left V 5 bases short and J 6 bases short, with 14 bases between. Per the germline V gene, CDR1 is SGHTA and CDR2 is FQGTGA. The length of the CDR3 is 14 residues. CDR3 coding DNA: TGTGCCAGCAGCCTAAGGGGTCAGCGCAATGAGCAGTTCTTC. Translating gives CASSLRGQRNEQFF.

This clonotype was observed a handful of times. J is TRBJ1-1 and V is TRBV15, with no clear D. This CDR3 is built from 15 residues. The V end was cut by 0 bases, the J end by 0 bases, with 8 bases between. Per germline, CDR1 LNHNV and CDR2 YYDKDF (reference sequence). CDR3 coding DNA: TGTGCCACCAGCAGAGATCGCCTTTTGAACACTGAAGCTTTCTTT. Residues: CATSRDRLLNTEAFF.

The V gene is TRBV6-2 or TRBV6-3, the J gene TRBJ2-3, with a tentative D call TRBD2 (6 bases). This CDR3 is 15 amino acids long. Germline-derived CDR1 and CDR2 are MNHEY and SVGEGT. The V end lost 6 bases, the J end lost 0 bases, and 13 bases lay between the germline ends. The CDR3 loop is CASRNGGPSTDTQYF. CDR3 nucleotides: TGTGCCAGCAGAAACGGAGGGCCTAGCACAGATACGCAGTATTTT.

The chain uses TRBV20-1 and TRBJ1-1; no clear D. Trimming shortened V by 2 bases and J by 1 base, and 8 bases separated the two germline ends. CDR1 is DFQATT, CDR2 SNEGSKA, per germline (reference sequence). This CDR3 spans 13 amino acids. CDR3 residues: CSARKGQNTEAFF. DNA of the CDR3: TGCAGTGCTAGAAAGGGCCAGAACACTGAAGCTTTCTTT.

The rearrangement uses TRBV18 and TRBJ2-5, with 13 nucleotides matching TRBD2. With V trimmed by 3 bases and J by 1 base, 2 bases remained unmatched. This CDR3 comprises 16 residues. CDR1 KGHSH and CDR2 LQKENI come from the germline V gene. The CDR3 DNA reads as TGTGCCAGCTCACCGGGACTAGCGGGACTCCAAGAGACCCAGTACTTC. Protein sequence: CASSPGLAGLQETQYF.

V usage is TRBV4-1 and J usage is TRBJ2-6; 11 positions match TRBD1. This CDR3 comprises 19 residues. Unmatched junction bases numbered 9, after V lost 1 base and J lost 4 bases. The V gene's germline CDR1 is MGHRA and CDR2 YSYEKL. This CDR3 reads CASSQVIGTGGAGANVLTF. The CDR3 DNA is TGCGCCAGCAGCCAAGTAATTGGGACAGGGGGGGCCGGGGCCAACGTCCTGACTTTC.

The chain carries TRBV2 and TRBJ2-5; D gene unclear. The germline gives CDR1 SNHLY, CDR2 FYNNEI. This CDR3 has 13 residues. V lost 2 bases to trimming and J lost 2 bases, with 6 bases between them. CDR3 in DNA: TGTGCCAGCAGTGAAAGTCAGCAAGAGACCCAGTACTTC. Translation gives CASSESQQETQYF.

This clonotype came up a few times. J is TRBJ2-7 and V is TRBV6-1; D is ambiguous. The germline CDR1 and CDR2 sequences are MNHNS and SASEGT. The CDR3 is 15 residues long. V was shortened by 6 bases and J by 0 bases, with 15 bases between the two germline ends. Here the CDR3 reads CASRKDPTGSYEQYF. Here the CDR3 DNA reads TGTGCCAGCAGGAAGGACCCGACGGGCTCCTACGAGCAGTACTTC.

This chain joins TRBV19 and TRBJ2-7; the match to TRBD2 covers 9 bases. The CDR3 runs 14 residues. Germline V gene sequence: CDR1 LNHDA, CDR2 SQIVND (reference sequence). Unmatched junction bases numbered 5, after V lost 5 bases and J lost 3 bases. This CDR3 reads CASSVAGGYYEQYF. The CDR3, as DNA: TGTGCCAGTAGTGTCGCGGGAGGGTACTACGAGCAGTACTTC.

The rearrangement uses TRBV5-1 and TRBJ1-1; 7 bases fit TRBD1. V shed 8 bases and J 1 base; nucleotides not matched to a gene: 5. The CDR3 extends over 13 amino acids. Looked up from germline, CDR1 is SGHRS and CDR2 is YFSETQ. CDR3 loop: CASAGQENTEAFF. The CDR3 bases are TGCGCCAGTGCAGGACAGGAGAACACTGAAGCTTTCTTT.

V and J are TRBV30 and TRBJ2-5; 10 bases map to TRBD2. The CDR3 has 16 amino acids. With V trimmed by 2 bases and J by 5 bases, 11 bases remained unmatched. CDR1 GTSNPN and CDR2 SVGIG come from the germline V gene (reference sequence). The CDR3 protein is CAWSSSGSKGGETQYF. The CDR3 nucleotides read TGTGCCTGGAGTTCTAGCGGGAGTAAGGGGGGGGAGACCCAGTACTTC.

The V gene is TRBV6-5, the J gene TRBJ1-6; 7 bases are shared with TRBD1. The CDR3 covers 17 residues. The germline V gene encodes CDR1 MNHEY and CDR2 SVGAGI. Trimming took 0 bases from V and 0 from J; bases not matched to a gene: 2. CDR3: CASSYSTGSSYNSPLHF. Here the CDR3 DNA reads TGTGCCAGCAGTTACTCGACAGGGAGCTCCTATAATTCACCCCTCCACTTT.

This sequence joins TRBV20-1 and TRBJ2-2; D is ambiguous. The CDR3 sequence is 12 residues long. CDR1 DFQATT and CDR2 SNEGSKA come from the germline V gene (reference sequence). Between the trimmed V and J ends, which lost 6 bases and 6 bases, there was a span of 11 bases. CDR3 region: CSAPTIPGELFF. In DNA, the CDR3 is TGCAGTGCCCCGACCATCCCCGGGGAGCTGTTTTTT.

The chain uses TRBV28 and TRBJ1-1, with D possibly matching TRBD1 (6 bases). The V and J ends lost 1 base and 0 bases respectively, with 15 bases between them. Germline-derived CDR1 and CDR2 are MDHEN and SYDVKM. The CDR3 totals 17 residues. This chain's CDR3 is CASSLFWQGNVNTEAFF. Here the CDR3 DNA reads TGTGCCAGCAGTTTATTTTGGCAGGGGAACGTGAACACTGAAGCTTTCTTT.

This clonotype was seen a handful of times. The rearrangement uses TRBV27 and TRBJ1-1; no reliable D call. The CDR3 extends over 12 amino acids. The germline CDR1 and CDR2 sequences are MNHEY and SMNVEV (reference sequence). V lost 4 bases, J lost 0 bases, and 3 bases lay in between. The CDR3 DNA follows: TGTGCCAGCAGTTCCATGAACACTGAAGCTTTCTTT. It is translated as CASSSMNTEAFF.

The chain carries TRBV6-1 and TRBJ1-2; no definite D call. Germline assignment: CDR1 MNHNS and CDR2 SASEGT. Trimming removed 1 base at V and 4 bases at J, with 4 bases between. This CDR3 spans 12 amino acids. The CDR3 is CASSEDTYGYTF. The CDR3 DNA reads as TGTGCCAGCAGTGAAGACACCTATGGCTACACCTTC.

The gene calls are TRBV2 and TRBJ2-7, with D possibly being TRBD1 or TRBD2 (6 bases each). The CDR3 is 13 amino acids. V lost 3 bases, J lost 5 bases, and 11 bases lay in between. Germline assignment: CDR1 SNHLY and CDR2 FYNNEI. The CDR3 is CASSDDGGHEQYF. Written as DNA, the CDR3 is TGTGCCAGCAGTGACGACGGGGGCCACGAGCAGTACTTC. The full variable domain, with the rest looked up from reference TRBV2 and TRBJ2-7, is EPEVTQTPSHQVTQMGQEVILRCVPISNHLYFYWYRQILGQKVEFLVSFYNNEISEKSEIFDDQFSVERPDGSNFTLKIRSTKLEDSAMYFCASSDDGGHEQYFGPGTRLTVT.

This clonotype has more than one count but fewer than ten. The chain couples TRBV20-1 to TRBJ1-5, with D hard to call. CDR1 is DFQATT, CDR2 SNEGSKA, per germline (reference sequence). V gave up 0 bases and J gave up 0 bases, with 6 bases separating them. This CDR3 is 14 amino acids long. For the CDR3, the DNA is TGCAGTGCTAGAGACAACGTTAGCAATCAGCCCCAGCATTTT. It translates to CSARDNVSNQPQHF.

This clonotype was counted once. The CDR3 DNA is TGTGCCACCAGCAGAGGGGGGGGCCCCGAGCAGTTCTTC. Protein: CATSRGGGPEQFF. The chain combines TRBV15 with TRBJ2-1, with D tentatively TRBD2 (7 bases). This CDR3 contains 13 residues. Looked up from germline, CDR1 is LNHNV and CDR2 is YYDKDF (reference sequence). V lost 1 base and J lost 10, with 11 bases in between.

V usage is TRBV28 and J usage is TRBJ1-3, with 10 bases that match TRBD1. Losses at the gene ends were 2 bases for V and 2 bases for J; bases not matched to a gene: 3. CDR1 is MDHEN, CDR2 SYDVKM, per germline. The CDR3 has 16 amino acids. In nucleotides, the CDR3 is TGTGCCAGCAGTTTAACCGGGACAGGGGCTGGAAACACCATATATTTT. The encoded protein is CASSLTGTGAGNTIYF.

This clonotype occurred a few times. The rearrangement links TRBV27 to TRBJ1-6, with 7 bases aligning to TRBD1. This CDR3 is built from 15 residues. Trimming at V came to 5 bases and at J to 9 bases, leaving 10 bases not matched to a gene. Per the germline V gene, CDR1 is MNHEY and CDR2 is SMNVEV (reference sequence). The CDR3 DNA follows: TGTGCCAGCAGTCCAGGTGACAGGGACACTTCACCCCTCCACTTT. This codes for CASSPGDRDTSPLHF.

This clonotype has just one count. The chain links TRBV27 to TRBJ2-1; D not certain. CDR1 MNHEY and CDR2 SMNVEV come from the germline V gene (reference sequence). With 1 base removed from V and 3 bases from J, the gap between germline ends came to 7 bases. This CDR3 spans 14 amino acids. CDR3 coding DNA: TGTGCCAGCAGTTTATACCGGTACTACAATGAGCAGTTCTTC. It yields the protein CASSLYRYYNEQFF.

V and J are TRBV7-9 and TRBJ1-6; 7 nucleotides agree with TRBD1. Germline V gives CDR1 SEHNR, CDR2 FQNEAQ (reference sequence). J lost 5 bases, V lost 8 bases, and 3 bases had no gene match. The CDR3 contains 13 residues. The CDR3 sequence is CASGGQNNSPLHF. CDR3 nucleotides: TGTGCCAGCGGGGGACAGAATAATTCACCCCTCCACTTT.

The rearrangement links TRBV7-2 to TRBJ2-7; D call uncertain. Germline CDR1 reads SGHTA; CDR2 reads FQGNSA. The V end was cut by 5 bases, the J end by 6 bases, with 20 bases between. The CDR3 has 15 residues. The chain's CDR3 is CASSRKVNSSFEQYF. Written as DNA, the CDR3 is TGTGCCAGCAGCCGAAAAGTCAATAGCAGCTTCGAGCAGTACTTC.